This T cell receptor beta chain was observed in a study of blood T cell repertoires in COVID-19. The overall study: The study drew acute and convalescent COVID-19 samples from the United States, Italy and Spain.

Original processing notes: Estimation of nucleated cell counts relied on the amplification of reference gene primers. Some clones are missing from TCRdb's copy, which holds only in-frame ones; the method was immunoSEQ multiplex PCR. The V and J calls and the clone size are those of that table, but D and trimming were determined from the DNA. The data show a few hundred thousand clones, roughly 90% seen once. This clone was seen once. CDR1 is SGHRS, CDR2 YFSETQ, per germline. The V gene end was trimmed by 3 bases and the J gene end by 7 bases; junction bases not matched to a gene: 3. The CDR3 covers 13 residues. Cohort placement rested on clinical history that participants reported themselves. In Cohort 3, a recovered donor had either two negative PCRs, clearance, or symptom resolution.

Source material: PBMCs or T cells enriched from blood (not recorded which). The TCR originated in a middle-aged woman who had recovered from COVID-19. The chain links TRBV5-1 to TRBJ2-1; 8 bases match TRBD2. This CDR3 reads CASSSPGGNEQFF. CDR3 bases: TGCGCCAGCAGCTCCCCGGGAGGGAATGAGCAGTTCTTC.